This T cell receptor beta chain was sequenced for a study of Ad26.COV2.S vaccination and SARS-CoV-2 variants. As for this clone: Its antigen is unidentified.

Repertoires were generated with immunoSEQ multiplex PCR, while TCRdb's copy carries only in-frame clones and drops some. Counted here are hundreds of thousands of clones, roughly 90% occurring once; the ten biggest clones make up over 1.3%. The V segment lost 4 bases and the J segment 4 bases; nucleotides outside the gene matches: 5. There are 14 residues in the CDR3. Looked up from germline, CDR1 is SGHTA and CDR2 is FQGNSA. Documented treatment: around 19 received Ad26.COV2.S at low or high dose, single or two shots; 5 received placebo; per-sample allocation not given. Sampling occurred on day 63 after the first vaccine or placebo injection. An 18-55-year-old adult in Boston served as donor. An Ad26 vector carrying the Wuhan-strain SARS-CoV-2 spike served as the vaccine. Study-level points and caveats: Spike-specific CD8+ and CD4+ T cell responses reportedly showed substantial breadth after vaccination. The placebo group had lower spike-specific TCR breadth than the vaccine recipients did.

Material: peripheral blood, obtained in a trial of Ad26.COV2.S vaccine versus placebo. The rearrangement uses TRBV7-2 and TRBJ2-3; 7 bases are shared with TRBD2. The sequence derives from a person aged 18-60 years who received the Ad26.COV2.S COVID-19 vaccine or a placebo. As DNA, the CDR3 is TGTGCCAGCAGCTGGCAGCGGGGCGCAGATACGCAGTATTTT. Protein sequence: CASSWQRGADTQYF.